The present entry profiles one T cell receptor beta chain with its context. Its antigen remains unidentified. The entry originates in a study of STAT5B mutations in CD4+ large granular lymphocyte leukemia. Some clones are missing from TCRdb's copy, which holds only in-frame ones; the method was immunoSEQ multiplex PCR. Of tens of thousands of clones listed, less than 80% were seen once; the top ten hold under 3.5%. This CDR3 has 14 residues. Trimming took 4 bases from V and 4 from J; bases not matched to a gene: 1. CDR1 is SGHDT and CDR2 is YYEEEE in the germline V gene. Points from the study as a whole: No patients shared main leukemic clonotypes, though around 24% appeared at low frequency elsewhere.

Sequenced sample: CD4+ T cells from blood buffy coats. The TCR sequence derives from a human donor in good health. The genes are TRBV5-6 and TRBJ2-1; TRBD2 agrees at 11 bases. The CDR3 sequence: CASSGTSGYNEQFF. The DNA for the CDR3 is TGTGCCAGCAGCGGGACTAGCGGTTACAATGAGCAGTTCTTC.